Listed here are 9 T cell receptor beta chains from one sample, sequenced in a study of CD8+CD57+ T cells in acquired aplastic anemia. The patients chosen for sequencing had shown expansion of CD8+CD57+ cells (detected by flow cytometry). Profiling that covered TCR beta VDJ and CDR3 relied on genomic DNA as its template. One entry per CDR3 protein results from TCRdb running MiXCR on the reads. This sample has approximately 150,000 distinct CDR3 sequences; more than 45% occur once, and the top ten carry more than 0.95%. The sequenced sample was sorted CD4+, CD8+, or CD8+CD57+ T cells (not recorded which) from PBMCs. The receptors were sampled from a human donor with aplastic anemia.

This clonotype has a count of ten or more. The chain employs TRBV5-1 and TRBJ2-3, with 8 bases fitting TRBD1. CDR1 and CDR2 (germline): SGHRS, YFSETQ. CDR3 size: 15 residues. Unmatched junction bases numbered 5, after V lost 4 bases and J lost 1 base. DNA for the CDR3: TGCGCCAGCAGCATGGACAGGGTTGGCACAGATACGCAGTATTTT. Protein sequence: CASSMDRVGTDTQYF.

This clonotype was observed a few times. The genes are TRBV29-1 and TRBJ1-2; D unresolved. CDR3 length equals 12 residues. V shed 4 bases and J shed 3 bases, with 9 bases lying between them. Germline values: CDR1 SQVTM, CDR2 ANQGSEA. Here the CDR3 DNA reads TGCAGCGTTGGGGGTTTCGACTATGGCTACACCTTC. Encoded protein: CSVGGFDYGYTF.

The chain recombines TRBV19 with TRBJ2-3, with 9 bases fitting TRBD2. CDR1 is LNHDA and CDR2 is SQIVND in the germline V gene (reference sequence). The junction had 3 bases not matched to a gene; V was cut back by 5 bases and J by 0 bases. This CDR3 has 15 residues. The CDR3 here is CASSPSGRSTDTQYF. The CDR3 DNA sequence: TGTGCCAGTAGTCCCAGCGGGAGGAGCACAGATACGCAGTATTTT.

This clonotype was seen many times. This sequence joins TRBV4-3 and TRBJ2-5; 12 bases agree with TRBD2. The CDR3 is 16 amino acids. With 0 bases clipped from V and 2 bases from J, the junction kept 1 base outside the gene matches. Germline-derived CDR1 and CDR2 are LGHNA and YSLEER. The CDR3 reads CASSQEGTSGQETQYF. The DNA of the CDR3 is TGCGCCAGCAGCCAAGAGGGGACTAGCGGGCAAGAGACCCAGTACTTC.

This clonotype was seen many times. J is TRBJ1-1 and V is TRBV20-1, with 8 bases fitting TRBD1. The V and J ends lost 2 bases and 7 bases, in that order; junction bases with no gene match: 9. CDR3 length equals 14 residues. Germline V CDR1 and CDR2: DFQATT, SNEGSKA (reference sequence). The CDR3 DNA reads as TGCAGTGCTAGAAGTCGGCAGGGGGCACTTGAAGCTTTCTTT. This codes for CSARSRQGALEAFF.

This chain connects TRBV3-1 to TRBJ2-7; D tentatively reads TRBD1 or TRBD2 (6 bases each). Germline CDR1 LGHDT, CDR2 YNNKEL (reference sequence). The CDR3 totals 17 residues. V was trimmed by 1 base and J by 2 bases, leaving 18 bases between them. The CDR3 nucleotides read TGTGCCAGCAGCCAAGGATCCCTTCGGGGGCCGCCCTACGAGCAGTACTTC. Its protein product is CASSQGSLRGPPYEQYF.

This clonotype has ten or more counts. This chain uses TRBV2 with TRBJ2-3; possibly TRBD2 for D (5 bases). The CDR3 length is 13 residues. Germline V gene sequence: CDR1 SNHLY, CDR2 FYNNEI. V gave up 8 bases and J gave up 2 bases, with 11 bases separating them. The CDR3 region has the DNA TGTGCCAGCGCCGGGAAGTACACAGATACGCAGTATTTT. Its protein is CASAGKYTDTQYF.

This clonotype was found a few times. The chain links TRBV29-1 to TRBJ2-7; 7 bases align to TRBD1. This CDR3 comprises 14 residues. Looked up from germline, CDR1 is SQVTM and CDR2 is ANQGSEA. After removal of 6 bases from V and 3 bases from J, the junction contained 11 bases not matched to a gene. The CDR3 nucleotides are TGCAGCGTCGCCGGGACAGATGTAGACTACGAGCAGTACTTC. This sequence encodes CSVAGTDVDYEQYF.

This clonotype was picked up many times. The CDR3 sequence: CASSGGNYGYTF. The CDR3 DNA reads as TGCGCCAGCAGTGGAGGAAACTATGGCTACACCTTC. The chain combines TRBV5-1 with TRBJ1-2, with D hard to call. Trimming cost V 5 bases and J 2 bases, with 7 bases left between them. The CDR3 is 12 residues long. Germline assignment: CDR1 SGHRS and CDR2 YFSETQ.